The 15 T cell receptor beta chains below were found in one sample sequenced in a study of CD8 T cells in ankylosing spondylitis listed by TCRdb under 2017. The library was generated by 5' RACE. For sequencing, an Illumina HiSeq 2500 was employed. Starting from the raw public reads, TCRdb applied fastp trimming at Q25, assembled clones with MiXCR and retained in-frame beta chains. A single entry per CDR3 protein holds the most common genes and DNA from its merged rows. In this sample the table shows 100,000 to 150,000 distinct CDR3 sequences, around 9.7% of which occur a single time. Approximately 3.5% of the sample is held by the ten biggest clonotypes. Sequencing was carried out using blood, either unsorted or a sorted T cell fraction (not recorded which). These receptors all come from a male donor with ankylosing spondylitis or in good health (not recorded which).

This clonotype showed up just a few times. Here the CDR3 DNA reads TGTGCCAGCAGTAGGACAGGCATCTACAATGAGCAGTTCTTC. It yields the protein CASSRTGIYNEQFF. The chain has TRBV11-2 and TRBJ2-1; 7 bases fit TRBD1. Germline assignment: CDR1 SGHAT and CDR2 FQNNGV. CDR3 length: 14 residues. V shed 6 bases, J shed 3 bases, and the junction held 5 bases outside the gene matches.

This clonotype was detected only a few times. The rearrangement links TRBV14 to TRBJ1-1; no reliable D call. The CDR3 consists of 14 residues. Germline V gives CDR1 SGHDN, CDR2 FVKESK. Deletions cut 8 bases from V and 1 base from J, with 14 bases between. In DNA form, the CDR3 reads TGTGCCAGCCCAACCGTCCCCGGGAACACTGAAGCTTTCTTT. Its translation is CASPTVPGNTEAFF. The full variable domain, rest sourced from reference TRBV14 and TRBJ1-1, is EAGVTQFPSHSVIEKGQTVTLRCDPISGHDNLYWYRRVMGKEIKFLLHFVKESKQDESGMPNNRFLAERTGGTYSTLKVQPAELEDSGVYFCASPTVPGNTEAFFGQGTRLTVV.

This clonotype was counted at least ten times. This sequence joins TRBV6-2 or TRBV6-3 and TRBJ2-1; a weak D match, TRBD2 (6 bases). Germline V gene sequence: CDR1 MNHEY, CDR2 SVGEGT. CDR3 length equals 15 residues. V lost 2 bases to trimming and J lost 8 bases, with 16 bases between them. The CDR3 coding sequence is TGTGCCAGCAGTTACCCCCTAGGGAGGACGTATGAGCAGTTCTTC. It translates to CASSYPLGRTYEQFF.

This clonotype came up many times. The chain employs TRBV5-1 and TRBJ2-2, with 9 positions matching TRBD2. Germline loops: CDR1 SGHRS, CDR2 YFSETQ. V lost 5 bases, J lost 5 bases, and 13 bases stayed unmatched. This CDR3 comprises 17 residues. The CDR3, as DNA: TGCGCCAGCAGTCAAATAGCGGGAGAGTTGAGAACCGGGGAGCTGTTTTTT. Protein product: CASSQIAGELRTGELFF.

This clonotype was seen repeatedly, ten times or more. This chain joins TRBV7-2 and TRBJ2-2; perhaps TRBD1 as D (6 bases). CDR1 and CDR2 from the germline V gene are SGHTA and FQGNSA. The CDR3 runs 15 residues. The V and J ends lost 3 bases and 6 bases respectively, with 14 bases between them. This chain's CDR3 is CASSLQGPLAGELFF. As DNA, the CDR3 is TGTGCCAGCAGCTTGCAGGGGCCCTTGGCCGGGGAGCTGTTTTTT.

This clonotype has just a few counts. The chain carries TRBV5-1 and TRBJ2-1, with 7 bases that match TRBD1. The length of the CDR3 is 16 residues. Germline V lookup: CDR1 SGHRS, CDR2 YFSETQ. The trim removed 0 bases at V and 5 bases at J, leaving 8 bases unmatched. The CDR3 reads CASSLEGQGVNNEQFF. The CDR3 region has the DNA TGCGCCAGCAGCTTGGAGGGTCAGGGGGTAAACAATGAGCAGTTCTTC.

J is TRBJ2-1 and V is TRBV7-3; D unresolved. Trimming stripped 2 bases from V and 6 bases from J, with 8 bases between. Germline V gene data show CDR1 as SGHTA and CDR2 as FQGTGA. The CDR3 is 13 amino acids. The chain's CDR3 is CASSLPGFNEQFF. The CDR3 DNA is TGTGCCAGCAGCTTACCTGGGTTCAATGAGCAGTTCTTC.

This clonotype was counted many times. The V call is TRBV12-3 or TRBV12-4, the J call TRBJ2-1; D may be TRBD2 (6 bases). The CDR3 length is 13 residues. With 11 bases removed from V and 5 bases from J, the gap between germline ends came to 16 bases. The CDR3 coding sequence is TGTGCCCAAGGGGCTAGCGCAGACAATGAGCAGTTCTTC. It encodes CAQGASADNEQFF.

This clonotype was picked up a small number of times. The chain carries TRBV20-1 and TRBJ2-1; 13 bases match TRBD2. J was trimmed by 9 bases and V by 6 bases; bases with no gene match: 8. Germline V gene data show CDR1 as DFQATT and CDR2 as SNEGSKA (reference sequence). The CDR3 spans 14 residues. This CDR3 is CSADWTSGRVEQFF. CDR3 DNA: TGCAGTGCGGATTGGACTAGCGGGAGAGTTGAGCAGTTCTTC.

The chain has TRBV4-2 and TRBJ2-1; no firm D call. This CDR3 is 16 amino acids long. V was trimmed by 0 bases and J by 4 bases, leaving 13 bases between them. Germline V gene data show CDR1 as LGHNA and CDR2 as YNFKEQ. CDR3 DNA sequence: TGTGCCAGCAGCCAAGATCTTAGACTCCCTTACAATGAGCAGTTCTTC. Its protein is CASSQDLRLPYNEQFF.

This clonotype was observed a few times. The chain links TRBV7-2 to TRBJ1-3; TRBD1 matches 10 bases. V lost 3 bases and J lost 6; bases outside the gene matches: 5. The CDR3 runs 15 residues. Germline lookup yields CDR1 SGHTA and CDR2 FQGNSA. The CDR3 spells CASSLGTGAENTIYF. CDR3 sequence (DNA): TGTGCCAGCAGCTTGGGGACAGGGGCGGAAAACACCATATATTTT.

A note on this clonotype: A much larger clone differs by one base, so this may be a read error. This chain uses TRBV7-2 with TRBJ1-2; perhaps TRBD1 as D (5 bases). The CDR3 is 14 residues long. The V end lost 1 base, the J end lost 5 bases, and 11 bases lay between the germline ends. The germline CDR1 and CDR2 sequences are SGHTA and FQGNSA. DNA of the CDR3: TGTGCCAGCAGCTTAGATAACGGGGGTTATGGCTACACCTTC. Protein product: CASSLDNGGYGYTF.

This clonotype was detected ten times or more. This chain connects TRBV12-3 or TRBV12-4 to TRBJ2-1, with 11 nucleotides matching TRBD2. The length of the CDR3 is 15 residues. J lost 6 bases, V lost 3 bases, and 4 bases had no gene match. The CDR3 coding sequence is TGTGCCAGCAGTTTTACTAGCGGGAGAGGCAATGAGCAGTTCTTC. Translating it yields CASSFTSGRGNEQFF.

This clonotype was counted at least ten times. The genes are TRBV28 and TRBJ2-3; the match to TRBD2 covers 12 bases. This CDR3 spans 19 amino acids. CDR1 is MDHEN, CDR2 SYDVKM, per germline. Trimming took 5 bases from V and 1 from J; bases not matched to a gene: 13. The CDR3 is CASSLSQFRLAGGTDTQYF. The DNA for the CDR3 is TGTGCCAGCAGTCTATCCCAGTTCCGACTAGCGGGGGGCACAGATACGCAGTATTTT.

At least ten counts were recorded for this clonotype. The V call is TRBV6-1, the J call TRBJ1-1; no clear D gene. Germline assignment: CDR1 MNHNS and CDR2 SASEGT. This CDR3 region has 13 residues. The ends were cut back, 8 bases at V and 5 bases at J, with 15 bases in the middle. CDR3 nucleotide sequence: TGTGCCAGCTCGCGCTCGGGTTATACTGAAGCTTTCTTT. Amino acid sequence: CASSRSGYTEAFF.